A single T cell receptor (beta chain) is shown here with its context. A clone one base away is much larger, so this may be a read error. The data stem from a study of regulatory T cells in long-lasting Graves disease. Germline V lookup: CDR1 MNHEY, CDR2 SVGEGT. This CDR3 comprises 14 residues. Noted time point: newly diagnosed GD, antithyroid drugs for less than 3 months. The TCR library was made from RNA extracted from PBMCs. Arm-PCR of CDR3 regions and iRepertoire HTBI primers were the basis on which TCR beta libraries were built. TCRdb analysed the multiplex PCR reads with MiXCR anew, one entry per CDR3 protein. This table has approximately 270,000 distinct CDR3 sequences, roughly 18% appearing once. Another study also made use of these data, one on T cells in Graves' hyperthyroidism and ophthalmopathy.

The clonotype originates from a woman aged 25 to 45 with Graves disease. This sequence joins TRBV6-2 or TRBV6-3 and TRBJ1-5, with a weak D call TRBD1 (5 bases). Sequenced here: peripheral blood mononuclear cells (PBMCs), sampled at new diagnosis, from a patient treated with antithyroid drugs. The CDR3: CASSYIGGNQPRHF. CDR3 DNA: TGTGCCAGCAGTTACATTGGGGGAAATCAGCCCCGGCATTTT.